This TCR beta chain was sequenced during a study of blood T cells in healthy people across ages. Primers used in a second PCR of about 7 to 12 cycles were a sample-barcoded 5' primer and a J-beta primer mix. With 12 random nucleotides, a template-switch adaptor tagged each individual cDNA molecule. Sequencing yielded, for each sample, at least 3 million paired-end reads carrying CDR3. MiXCR was run by TCRdb on the 5' RACE reads, yielding one entry per CDR3 protein. The sample has 700,000 to 850,000 distinct CDR3 sequences; under 40% are singletons. Germline loops: CDR1 SEHNR, CDR2 FQNEAQ (reference sequence). This CDR3 is built from 13 residues. V was trimmed by 3 bases and J by 3 bases, leaving 8 bases between them. This clonotype was recorded once.

The sequencing sample was made of blood. The genes are TRBV7-9 and TRBJ1-1, with unresolved D. The receptor's source is a young man in good health. CDR3 loop: CASSFQEDTEAFF. The CDR3 coding sequence is TGTGCCAGCAGCTTTCAGGAGGACACTGAAGCTTTCTTT. The whole variable domain, remainder taken from reference TRBV7-9 and TRBJ1-1, is DTGVSQNPRHKITKRGQNVTFRCDPISEHNRLYWYRQTLGQGPEFLTYFQNEAQLEKSRLLSDRFSAERPKGSFSTLEIQRTEQGDSAMYLCASSFQEDTEAFFGQGTRLTVV.